One sample yielded the 21 T cell receptor beta chains listed below, sequenced in a study of cytomegalovirus exposure and HLA in healthy donors (TCRdb year 2017). The library was made by the immunoSEQ multiplex PCR assay. The multiplex PCR relied on a mix of 60 forward primers for TCR Vbeta segments and 13 reverse primers for TCR Jbeta segments. The clones in this table, taken by TCRdb from immuneACCESS, are in-frame only. Not every clone is retained; where verified, under half of the shortfall comes from an unresolved V gene, and the cause of the rest is unknown. The sample has 100,000 or so clones on record, 76% of them singletons. The ten most abundant clones make up around 8.5% of the sample. Input material: PBMCs. Receptor source: a man aged 40-49 years in good health and CMV-seropositive.

The chain is built from TRBV27 and TRBJ2-7, with 8 bases aligning to TRBD1. Losses at the gene ends were 2 bases for V and 5 bases for J; bases not matched to a gene: 5. This CDR3 region has 14 residues. Germline V lookup: CDR1 MNHEY, CDR2 SMNVEV (reference sequence). Here the CDR3 reads CASSLARGPNEQYF. In DNA, the CDR3 is TGTGCCAGCAGTTTAGCCAGGGGGCCCAACGAGCAGTACTTC.

The chain employs TRBV29-1 and TRBJ2-5, with TRBD2 as a possible D gene (5 bases). CDR3 size: 12 residues. Germline V gene data show CDR1 as SQVTM and CDR2 as ANQGSEA. The ends were cut back, 4 bases at V and 5 bases at J, with 11 bases in the middle. The CDR3 bases are TGCAGCGTTGGGTCGGGGTCCGAGACCCAGTACTTC. Residues: CSVGSGSETQYF.

The V and J genes are TRBV19 and TRBJ1-2; 10 bases are shared with TRBD1. From germline, CDR1 is LNHDA and CDR2 SQIVND (reference sequence). The CDR3 is made up of 16 amino acids. Losses at the gene ends were 9 bases for V and 7 bases for J; bases not matched to a gene: 17. This chain's CDR3 is CASSIGQGVLWGGYTF. The CDR3 nucleotides are TGTGCCAGCTCAATCGGACAGGGGGTTTTGTGGGGTGGCTACACCTTC.

The chain has TRBV28 and TRBJ2-1, with 11 positions matching TRBD2. V was clipped by 6 bases and J by 6 bases; unmatched bases: 4. Germline-derived CDR1 and CDR2 are MDHEN and SYDVKM. This CDR3 has 14 residues. The CDR3 bases are TGTGCCAGCAGGCATAGCGGGGGGGCCAATGAGCAGTTCTTC. It specifies CASRHSGGANEQFF.

Worth noting for this clone: At one of its ends the junction is not consistent with the germline gene, which may arise from a read error. The chain has TRBV11-3 and TRBJ2-6; 10 positions agree with TRBD1. There are 15 residues in the CDR3. The germline V gene has CDR1 SGHNT and CDR2 YENEEA. The CDR3 DNA is TGTGCCAGCCTGACAGGGGGCGCTGGGGCCAACGGCCTGACTTTC. Protein product: CASLTGGAGANGLTF.

V is TRBV5-1 and J is TRBJ2-2; the match to TRBD2 covers 7 bases. J gave up 6 bases and V 1 base, and 6 bases lay outside the gene matches. Germline V gives CDR1 SGHRS, CDR2 YFSETQ. The CDR3 is made up of 15 amino acids. The CDR3 region has the DNA TGCGCCAGCAGCTTGAAGGCGGGAGAGGCCGGGGAGCTGTTTTTT. It specifies CASSLKAGEAGELFF.

The chain links TRBV7-2 to TRBJ2-1; D gene ambiguous. Germline V gives CDR1 SGHTA, CDR2 FQGNSA. This CDR3 comprises 13 residues. V was trimmed by 5 bases and J by 6 bases, leaving 11 bases between them. The DNA of the CDR3 is TGTGCCAGCAGCCACCAGACTCGCAATGAGCAGTTCTTC. Amino acid sequence: CASSHQTRNEQFF.

V is TRBV28 and J is TRBJ2-2; 8 bases map to TRBD1. Germline V gene sequence: CDR1 MDHEN, CDR2 SYDVKM. The V and J ends lost 6 bases and 5 bases, in that order; junction bases with no gene match: 11. There are 16 residues in the CDR3. The CDR3 here is CASSLLGTGKTGELFF. The CDR3 DNA reads as TGTGCCAGCAGCCTCCTGGGGACAGGAAAGACCGGGGAGCTGTTTTTT.

V and J are TRBV7-2 and TRBJ2-3, with D possibly TRBD2 on 8 matching bases. This CDR3 contains 17 residues. Germline loops: CDR1 SGHTA, CDR2 FQGNSA. Trimming removed 1 base at V and 4 bases at J, with 18 bases between. Here the CDR3 reads CASSLGAPGGGADTQYF. CDR3 nucleotides: TGTGCCAGCAGCTTAGGCGCTCCGGGAGGGGGCGCAGATACGCAGTATTTT.

The CDR3 DNA reads TGTGCTAGTGGTTTGTCCGGTAGTGACGGGGTCCTGACCGGGGAGCTGTTTTTT. Translation gives CASGLSGSDGVLTGELFF. The J gene is TRBJ2-2, the V gene TRBV12-5, with a weak D call TRBD2 (5 bases). Per the germline V gene, CDR1 is LGHNT and CDR2 is FRNRAP. Trimming cost V 2 bases and J 5 bases, with 21 bases left between them. The length of the CDR3 is 18 residues.

This sequence joins TRBV9 and TRBJ2-6, with a tentative D call TRBD2 (6 bases). Trimming took off 2 bases at V and 0 bases at J, with 15 bases between the two ends. This CDR3 comprises 18 residues. The germline CDR1 and CDR2 sequences are SGDLS and YYNGEE. The CDR3 protein is CASSVGGIPLSGANVLTF. The CDR3 DNA reads as TGTGCCAGCAGCGTTGGCGGGATCCCCCTCTCTGGGGCCAACGTCCTGACTTTC.

This clone was detected a few times. V usage is TRBV5-6 and J usage is TRBJ1-5; 8 bases agree with TRBD1. V shed 1 base and J 3 bases; nucleotides not matched to a gene: 3. CDR1 SGHDT and CDR2 YYEEEE come from the germline V gene. This CDR3 comprises 15 residues. CDR3 in amino acids: CASSLTGGVNQPQHF. DNA for the CDR3: TGTGCCAGCAGCTTGACAGGGGGTGTCAATCAGCCCCAGCATTTT.

This clone was recorded a few times. The V call is TRBV6-5, the J call TRBJ2-1, with 8 bases identical to TRBD2. V lost 2 bases, J lost 0 bases, and 3 bases stayed unmatched. Per germline, CDR1 MNHEY and CDR2 SVGAGI. The CDR3 is made up of 16 amino acids. CDR3 DNA sequence: TGTGCCAGCAGTTACGGCGGGAGGAGCTCCTACAATGAGCAGTTCTTC. It yields the protein CASSYGGRSSYNEQFF.

A single count supports this clone. The genes are TRBV10-2 and TRBJ2-1; possible D gene TRBD2, 6 bases. The CDR3 sequence is 16 residues long. Germline assignment: CDR1 WSHSY and CDR2 SAAADI. V lost 0 bases and J lost 9, with 18 bases in between. The CDR3: CASSESTTVGGGEQFF. The CDR3 region has the DNA TGCGCCAGCAGTGAGTCGACAACGGTGGGGGGAGGTGAGCAGTTCTTC.

The gene calls are TRBV19 and TRBJ2-5; 7 bases align to TRBD1. CDR3 length: 15 residues. Germline-derived CDR1 and CDR2 are LNHDA and SQIVND (reference sequence). The ends lost 5 bases at V and 1 base at J; junction bases unmatched: 7. The CDR3 loop reads CASSLYRQGQETQYF. Written as DNA, the CDR3 is TGTGCCAGTAGTCTCTACAGACAGGGCCAAGAGACCCAGTACTTC.

The chain carries TRBV9 and TRBJ2-2; 10 bases fit TRBD1. V trimming: 0 bases; J trimming: 8 bases; junction bases outside the gene matches: 1. The CDR3 length is 14 residues. Germline lookup yields CDR1 SGDLS and CDR2 YYNGEE. Written as DNA, the CDR3 is TGTGCCAGCAGCGTAGAGGGACAGGGGGGGGAGCTGTTTTTT. This encodes CASSVEGQGGELFF.

V usage is TRBV9 and J usage is TRBJ2-7; the D gene is possibly TRBD1 (6 bases). The ends were cut back, 0 bases at V and 5 bases at J, with 18 bases in the middle. CDR1 SGDLS and CDR2 YYNGEE come from the germline V gene. The CDR3 is 16 residues long. The CDR3 DNA follows: TGTGCCAGCAGCGTAGCCCCGGTGGGGGCCCGAAACGAGCAGTACTTC. It yields the protein CASSVAPVGARNEQYF.

The chain is built from TRBV7-2 and TRBJ2-1; 10 bases are shared with TRBD2. Germline V gene data show CDR1 as SGHTA and CDR2 as FQGNSA. Germline trimming cut 2 bases from V and 9 bases from J; bases unmatched to any gene: 4. This CDR3 has 14 residues. The CDR3 nucleotides read TGTGCCAGCAGCTTAAAGCGGGGGGGCCTTGAGCAGTTCTTC. Protein: CASSLKRGGLEQFF.

This chain connects TRBV7-8 to TRBJ2-3, with 10 bases identical to TRBD2. Trimming took 3 bases from V and 5 from J; bases not matched to a gene: 11. This CDR3 comprises 17 residues. Per the germline V gene, CDR1 is SGHVS and CDR2 is FQNEAQ. CDR3 in DNA: TGTGCCAGCAGCTTCCTCAAGCGGGAGGGCCTAGGAGATACGCAGTATTTT. This translates into CASSFLKREGLGDTQYF.

The rearrangement links TRBV9 to TRBJ2-7; weak D call: TRBD1 (7 bases). The ends were cut back, 4 bases at V and 2 bases at J, with 16 bases in the middle. CDR3 length: 15 residues. Germline V lookup: CDR1 SGDLS, CDR2 YYNGEE. The CDR3 loop reads CASSPGGSGTYEQYF. The DNA of the CDR3 is TGTGCCAGCAGCCCAGGGGGGTCGGGGACCTACGAGCAGTACTTC.

Turning to this clone: At one of its ends the junction is not consistent with the germline gene, which may arise from a read error. The chain's CDR3 is CASSDGAGGGKNSQYF. The CDR3 nucleotides are TGTGCCAGCAGTGACGGGGCTGGCGGGGGCAAAAACAGTCAGTACTTC. The V and J genes are TRBV25-1 and TRBJ2-4, with D possibly matching TRBD2 (7 bases). Germline CDR1 reads MGHDK; CDR2 reads SYGVNS. There are 16 residues in the CDR3.